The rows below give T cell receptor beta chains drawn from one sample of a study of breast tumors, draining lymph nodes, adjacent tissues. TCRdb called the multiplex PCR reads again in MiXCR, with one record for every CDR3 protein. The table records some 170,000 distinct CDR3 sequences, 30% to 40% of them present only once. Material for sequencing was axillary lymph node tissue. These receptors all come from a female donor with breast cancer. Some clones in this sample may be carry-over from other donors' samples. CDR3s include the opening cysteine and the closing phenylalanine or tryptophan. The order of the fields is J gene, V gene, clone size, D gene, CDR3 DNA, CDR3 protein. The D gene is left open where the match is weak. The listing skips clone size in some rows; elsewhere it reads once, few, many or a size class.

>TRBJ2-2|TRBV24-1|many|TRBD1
TGTGCCACCAGTCGGCAGGGGGCGTCGGGGGAGCTGTTTTTT
CATSRQGASGELFF
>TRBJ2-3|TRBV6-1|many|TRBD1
TGTGCCAGCAGTAAACAGGGGGCTTCTAACACAGATACGCAGTATTTT
CASSKQGASNTDTQYF
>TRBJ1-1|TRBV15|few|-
TGTGCCACCGGGACGGGGATGAACACTGAAGCTTTCTTT
CATGTGMNTEAFF
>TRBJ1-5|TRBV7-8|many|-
TGTGCCAGCAGCTTAGCGCTGTCAGACAATCAGCCCCAGCATTTT
CASSLALSDNQPQHF
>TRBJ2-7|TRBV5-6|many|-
TGTGCCAGCAGCACGTGGGGCCTGGGACACTACGAGCAGTACTTC
CASSTWGLGHYEQYF
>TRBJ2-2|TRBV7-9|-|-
TGTTCCAGCAGCCCCTTGATGACGACCGGGGAGTTGTTTTTT
CSSSPLMTTGELFF
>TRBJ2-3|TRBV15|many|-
TGTGCCACCAGCAGAGTGGACCGCACAGATACGCAGTATTTT
CATSRVDRTDTQYF
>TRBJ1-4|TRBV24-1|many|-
TGTGCCACCAGTGACGGGGCCGCTGGAACTAATGAAAAACTGTTTTTT
CATSDGAAGTNEKLFF
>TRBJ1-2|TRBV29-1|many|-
TGCAGCGTTTCTACCCGGGACCGCCGTAACTATGGCTACACCTTC
CSVSTRDRRNYGYTF
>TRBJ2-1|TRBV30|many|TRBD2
TGTGCCTGGAGTGTATCGGGGGGTGAGCAGTTCTTC
CAWSVSGGEQFF
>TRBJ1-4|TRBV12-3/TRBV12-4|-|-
TGTGCCAGCAGCTATCCCGACGCGGAGACGGACGAAAAACTGCTTTTT
CASSYPDAETDEKLLF
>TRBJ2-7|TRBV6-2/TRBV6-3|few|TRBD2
TGTGCCAGCAGTGCCCGCGGGAGGGTTAATCGCGAGCAGTACTTC
CASSARGRVNREQYF
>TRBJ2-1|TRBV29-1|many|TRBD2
TGCAGCGTTGAGGGTCTAGCGGCGTACAATGAGCAGTTCTTC
CSVEGLAAYNEQFF
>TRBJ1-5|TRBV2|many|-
TGTGCCAGCAGTGGATTGGGAACCTTAGGACAGCCCCAGCATTTT
CASSGLGTLGQPQHF
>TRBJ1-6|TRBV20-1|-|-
TGCAGTGCTAGAGATCCAACAGATTCACCCCTCCACTTT
CSARDPTDSPLHF
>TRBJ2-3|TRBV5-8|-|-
TGTGCCAGCGGCTTGGCGGCAGGGGTTCGAATAGATACGCAGTATTTT
CASGLAAGVRIDTQYF
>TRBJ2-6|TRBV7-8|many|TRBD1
TGTGCCAGCAAGGCGACAGGGGGCGGGTCTGGGGCCAACGTCCTGACTTTC
CASKATGGGSGANVLTF
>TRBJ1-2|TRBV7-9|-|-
TGTGCCAGCAGCCTAACGGGCCCTACAGCGACGGAGGGCTACACCTTC
CASSLTGPTATEGYTF
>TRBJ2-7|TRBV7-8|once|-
TGTGCCAGCAGCTTAAGTGGAGGGGGCTTGAGGGAGCAGTACTTC
CASSLSGGGLREQYF
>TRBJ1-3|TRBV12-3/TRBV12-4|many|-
TGTGCCAGCAGTCCAACGTCCGGTGCGACCATATATTTT
CASSPTSGATIYF
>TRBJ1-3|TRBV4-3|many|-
TGCGCCAGCAGCCAAGATTGGGTGGCCGGAAACACCATATATTTT
CASSQDWVAGNTIYF
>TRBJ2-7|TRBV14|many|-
TGTGCCAGCAGCCAAGATCTCGGAGGCAGGGGGGAGACTTTC
CASSQDLGGRGETF
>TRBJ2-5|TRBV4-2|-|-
TGTGCCACGAGGTTTGAGCGGGAGACCCAGTACTTC
CATRFERETQYF
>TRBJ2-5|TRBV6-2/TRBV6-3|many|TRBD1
TGTGCCAGCAGAGTGGACAGGGGGACTGAGACCCAGTACTTC
CASRVDRGTETQYF
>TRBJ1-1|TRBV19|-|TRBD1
TGTGCCAGTAGACAGGGGGCTGCGAACACTGAAGCTTGCTTT
CASRQGAANTEACF
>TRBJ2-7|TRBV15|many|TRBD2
TGTGCCACCAGCAGGGGGGCGGGAGGGGGGTACGAGCAGTACTTC
CATSRGAGGGYEQYF
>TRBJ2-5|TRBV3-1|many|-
TGTGCCAGCAGCCATGGGCGGAGAGAGACCCAGTACTTC
CASSHGRRETQYF
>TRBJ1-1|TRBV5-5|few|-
TGTGCCAGCAGCTTGGTCCGAGGGTACACTGAAGCTTTCTTT
CASSLVRGYTEAFF
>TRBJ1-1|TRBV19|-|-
TGTGCCAGTAGTATAGCAGGGAGACGGACTGAAGCTTTCTTT
CASSIAGRRTEAFF
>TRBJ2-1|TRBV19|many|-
TGTGCCAGTAGTATAGACCCTTCCAGCGCTGAGCAGTTCTTC
CASSIDPSSAEQFF
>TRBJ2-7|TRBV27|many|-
TGTGCCAGCAGTTTTGTGGCCCTCCCCGCGGGGGAGCAGTACTTC
CASSFVALPAGEQYF
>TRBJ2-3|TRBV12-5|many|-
TGTGCTAGTGCTGAAGGTGCGGGGGCCCTCACAGATACGCAGTATTTT
CASAEGAGALTDTQYF
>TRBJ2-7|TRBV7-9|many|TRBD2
TGTGCCAGCAGCTTGGACTGGACTAGCGGGCTTAGGTACGAGCAGTACTTC
CASSLDWTSGLRYEQYF
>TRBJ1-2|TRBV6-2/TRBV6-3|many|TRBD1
TGTGCCAGCAGTCACTCGTACAGGGGGGACTATGGCTACACCTTC
CASSHSYRGDYGYTF
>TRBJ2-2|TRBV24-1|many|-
TGTGCCACCAGTGATACCGGACGGGCCCCGGGGGAGCTGTTTTTT
CATSDTGRAPGELFF
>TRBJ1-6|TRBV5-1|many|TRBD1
TGTGCCAGCAGCCTCGGACAGGGCAACTCACCCCTCCACTTT
CASSLGQGNSPLHF
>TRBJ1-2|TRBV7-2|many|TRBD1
TGTGCCAGCAGCACTTCGGCGGCAGGGGGCTATGGCTACACCTTC
CASSTSAAGGYGYTF
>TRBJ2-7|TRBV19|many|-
TGTGCCAGTAGTATAGGGCACAGGGACTACGAGCAGTACTTC
CASSIGHRDYEQYF
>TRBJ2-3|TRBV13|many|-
TGTGCCAGCAGCAATGGGCTGATCACAGATACGCAGTATTTT
CASSNGLITDTQYF
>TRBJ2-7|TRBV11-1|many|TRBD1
TGTGCCAGCAGCTCGGACAGGTTGAGCTCCTACGAGCAGTACTTC
CASSSDRLSSYEQYF
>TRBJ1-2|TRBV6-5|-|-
TGTGCCAGCAGTCCCTACGGGACTCTGTATGGCTACCCCTTC
CASSPYGTLYGYPF
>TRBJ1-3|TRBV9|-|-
TGTGCCAGCAGCGTAGGTGGGAGGGCCATATACTTT
CASSVGGRAIYF
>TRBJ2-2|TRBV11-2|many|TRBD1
TGTGCCAGCAGCTTAGTAGGGGGCAAGAACACCGGGGAGCTGTTTTTT
CASSLVGGKNTGELFF
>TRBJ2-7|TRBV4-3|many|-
TGCGCCAGCAGCCAAATGTTAGCGGTTGAGTACGAGCAGTACTTC
CASSQMLAVEYEQYF
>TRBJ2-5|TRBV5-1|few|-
TGCGCCAGCAGCAGTAACGGGCCCCGGGACGAGACCCAGTACTTC
CASSSNGPRDETQYF
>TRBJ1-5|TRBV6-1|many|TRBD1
TGTGCCAGCAGTTCGGACAGGGCAGGCAATCAGCCCCAGCATTTT
CASSSDRAGNQPQHF
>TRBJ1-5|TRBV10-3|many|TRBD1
TGTGCCATCAGTGAGTCGGGCAGGGGGACGGGCCAGCCCCAGCATTTT
CAISESGRGTGQPQHF
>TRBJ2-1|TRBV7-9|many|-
TGTGCCAGCAGCTTAACTAGCTCCTACAATGAGCAGTTCTTC
CASSLTSSYNEQFF
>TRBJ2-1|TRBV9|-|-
TGTGCCAGCTTCCAAGGGGGGAATGGGCAGTTCTTC
CASFQGGNGQFF
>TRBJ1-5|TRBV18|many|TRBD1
TGTGCCAGCTCACTGACAGGGGGATCGGGCAATCAGCCCCAGCATTTT
CASSLTGGSGNQPQHF
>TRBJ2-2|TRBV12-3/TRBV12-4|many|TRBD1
TGTGCCAGCAGCCAGACAGGGCCCAGCACCGGGGAGCTGTTTTTT
CASSQTGPSTGELFF
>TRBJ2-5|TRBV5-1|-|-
TGCGCCAGCAGCTTGGTGCGGGGCCAAGACACCCGGTACTTC
CASSLVRGQDTRYF
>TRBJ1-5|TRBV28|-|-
TGTGCCAGCAGTTTATTGCCCTTCCCGAGGGCGGGGACGACTCAGCCCCAGCATTTT
CASSLLPFPRAGTTQPQHF
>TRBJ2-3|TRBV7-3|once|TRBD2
TGTGCCAGCAGCTTATTGGCGGGACTAGCGTCTAGCACAGATACGCAGTATTTT
CASSLLAGLASSTDTQYF
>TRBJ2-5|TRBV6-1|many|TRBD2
TGTGCCAGCGGGGGGGGAGGTCTGCTCCAAGAGACCCAGTACTTC
CASGGGGLLQETQYF
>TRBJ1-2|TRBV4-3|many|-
TGCGCCAGCAGCCAAGTACGGGGAGGGCCCTCAGGTGGCTACACCTTC
CASSQVRGGPSGGYTF
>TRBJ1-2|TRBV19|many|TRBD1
TGTGCCAGTAGTACCTACAGGGGGGACTATGGCTACACCTTC
CASSTYRGDYGYTF
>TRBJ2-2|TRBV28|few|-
TGTGCCAGCAGAACGCTGAACACCGGGGAGCTGTTTTTT
CASRTLNTGELFF
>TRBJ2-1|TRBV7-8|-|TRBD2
TGTGCCAGCAGCTTTAGGACTAGCGGGAGCTCCTACAATGAGCAGTTCTTC
CASSFRTSGSSYNEQFF
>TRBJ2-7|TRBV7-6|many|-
TGTGCCAGCAGCTTAGGGGGAGGGACAGCAGTACCCTCCTACGAGCAGTACTTC
CASSLGGGTAVPSYEQYF